Included here is one T cell receptor beta chain sequence, with context. This record belongs to a study of cytomegalovirus exposure and HLA in healthy donors. The primer mix had 60 Vbeta and 13 Jbeta primers. Here immunoSEQ multiplex PCR was the method, and the copy in TCRdb shows in-frame clones only, minus some. This table holds around 150,000 clones, roughly 80% found once. Sequencing input: PBMCs. The sequence was obtained from a man younger than 35 in good health and CMV-seronegative.

CDR3 DNA: TGCGCCAGCAGCTTGCGGGAGCGCTCCTACAATGAGCAGTTCTTC. Translation gives CASSLRERSYNEQFF. The chain combines TRBV5-1 with TRBJ2-1; D may be TRBD2 (6 bases). This CDR3 has 15 amino acids. Germline loops: CDR1 SGHRS, CDR2 YFSETQ. Trimming removed 1 base at V and 0 bases at J, with 8 bases between.